Here is one TCR beta chain with its context. The antigen remains unidentified. The identical CDR3 is also encoded by other nucleotide sequences in the sample. The data are from a study of shared clonotypes between healthy human individuals. Findings of the study overall: It was the few donors that limited the genetic and exposure-history diversity represented. Clonotype sharing among donors was expected to depend on sequencing depth.

There are 13 residues in the CDR3. In germline, CDR1 is SGHNT, CDR2 YYREEE (reference sequence). Deletions cut 0 bases from V and 3 bases from J, with 7 bases between. CD45RO-negative CD8 cells positively selected for CCR7 made up the naive population, which excluded terminally differentiated effector memory CD45RA+ cells. Each of the donors was a healthy adult who was HIV-negative and had not had a recent acute infection or vaccination. Assay: immunoSEQ multiplex PCR; the TCRdb copy retains only in-frame clones and omits some. This table has some 2.1 million clones, 93% appearing once. Source material: naive CD8+ T cells from PBMCs. This sequence originates from a young man in good health. Some clones in this sample may be carry-over from other donors' samples. The chain uses TRBV5-4 and TRBJ2-7; D is ambiguous. The chain's CDR3 is CASSLVESYEQYF. CDR3 nucleotide sequence: TGTGCCAGCAGCTTGGTGGAGAGCTACGAGCAGTACTTC.